Below, 22 T cell receptor beta chains from the same sample are listed, as sequenced in a study of T cell repertoires in cytomegalovirus infection. TCRdb reprocessed the reads with MiXCR, giving one entry per CDR3 protein. This table has 300,000 to 450,000 distinct CDR3 sequences, roughly 20% appearing once. Sequencing was performed on PBMCs. The origin of the receptors is a human donor in good health (CMV status not recorded). Some clones in this sample may be carry-over from other donors' samples.

This clonotype was counted only a few times. This chain links TRBV6-2 or TRBV6-3 with TRBJ2-3; D possibly corresponds to TRBD2 (5 bases). Per germline, CDR1 MNHEY and CDR2 SVGEGT. The CDR3 totals 14 residues. The ends were cut back, 2 bases at V and 6 bases at J, with 12 bases in the middle. As DNA, the CDR3 is TGTGCCAGCAGTTACGCTAGCTTTGGGGATACGCAGTATTTT. It specifies CASSYASFGDTQYF.

Ten or more counts support this clonotype. At one end, the junction sequence differs from germline, possibly due to a read error. The rearrangement joins TRBV12-3 or TRBV12-4 to TRBJ2-7; D is perhaps TRBD1 (5 bases). This CDR3 region has 14 residues. The CDR3, as DNA: TGTGCCAGCAGCTTAGCAGGGTCCTCCTACGAGCAGTACTTC. It yields the protein CASSLAGSSYEQYF.

A few counts support this clonotype. The CDR3 here is CASSRSENTEAFF. In DNA, the CDR3 is TGTGCCAGCAGTCGATCAGAGAACACTGAAGCTTTCTTT. V and J are TRBV6-1 and TRBJ1-1; D unresolved. CDR1 and CDR2 (germline): MNHNS, SASEGT. With 5 bases removed from V and 1 base from J, the gap between germline ends came to 8 bases. The CDR3 totals 13 residues.

This clonotype occurred many times. The rearrangement joins TRBV7-2 to TRBJ1-1, with D unclear. Germline assignment: CDR1 SGHTA and CDR2 FQGNSA. CDR3 length equals 14 residues. The ends were cut back, 3 bases at V and 0 bases at J, with 8 bases in the middle. The DNA for the CDR3 is TGTGCCAGCAGCTTCAACTTCATGAACACTGAAGCTTTCTTT. It translates to CASSFNFMNTEAFF.

This clonotype was seen at least ten times. The chain combines TRBV7-9 with TRBJ1-5; D gene ambiguous. Germline CDR1 reads SEHNR; CDR2 reads FQNEAQ (reference sequence). CDR3 size: 17 residues. Trimming took off 3 bases at V and 3 bases at J, with 18 bases between the two ends. The DNA of the CDR3 is TGTGCCAGCAGCTTTGGGTCCCTCATGGAGGCCAATCAGCCCCAGCATTTT. This translates into CASSFGSLMEANQPQHF.

The CDR3 DNA is TGTGCCAGCAGCACTAGCGGGGGGGCCACAGATACGCAGTATTTT. Translation: CASSTSGGATDTQYF. This rearrangement joins TRBV7-1 to TRBJ2-3; 13 bases map to TRBD2. TRBV7-1 is an ORF, and what it does is uncertain. The CDR3 contains 15 residues. J was trimmed by 2 bases and V by 5 bases; bases with no gene match: 1.

This clonotype occurred a few times. The chain employs TRBV7-2 and TRBJ2-2, with a tentative D call TRBD2 (5 bases). Germline CDR1 reads SGHTA; CDR2 reads FQGNSA. The CDR3 is made up of 15 amino acids. Trimming took 1 base from V and 4 from J, leaving 10 bases between them. Written as DNA, the CDR3 is TGTGCCAGCAGCTTAGGGAGGATTTCCACCGGGGAGCTGTTTTTT. Protein product: CASSLGRISTGELFF.

CDR3 sequence: CASSFMTGQLYNEQFF. CDR3 coding DNA: TGTGCCAGCAGCTTCATGACGGGACAGCTCTACAATGAGCAGTTCTTC. The genes are TRBV7-2 and TRBJ2-1; 7 nucleotides agree with TRBD1. With V trimmed by 3 bases and J by 3 bases, 8 bases remained unmatched. The CDR3 runs 16 residues. Germline V lookup: CDR1 SGHTA, CDR2 FQGNSA.

J is TRBJ2-7 and V is TRBV12-3 or TRBV12-4; D remains unclear. CDR3 length: 14 residues. Trimming removed 5 bases at V and 3 bases at J, with 14 bases between. CDR3 in DNA: TGTGCCAGCAGTCTCCGGACGGCGAGCTACGAGCAGTACTTC. Translating gives CASSLRTASYEQYF.

The V and J genes are TRBV6-8 and TRBJ1-5; D is unclear. CDR1 is MNHGY and CDR2 is SAAAGT in the germline V gene. The CDR3 totals 15 residues. V was shortened by 0 bases and J by 2 bases, with 8 bases between the two germline ends. CDR3: CASSYSWGGNQPQHF. The DNA for the CDR3 is TGTGCCAGCAGTTACTCATGGGGAGGCAATCAGCCCCAGCATTTT.

This clonotype was observed a few times. The chain joins TRBV28 to TRBJ2-5; D ambiguous. Germline V gene data show CDR1 as MDHEN and CDR2 as SYDVKM. Trimming shortened V by 1 base and J by 1 base, and 10 bases separated the two germline ends. This CDR3 is built from 15 residues. The CDR3 DNA reads TGTGCCAGCAGTTTATTTCCCGGGTCCCAAGAGACCCAGTACTTC. Translation: CASSLFPGSQETQYF.

At least ten counts were recorded for this clonotype. The chain links TRBV6-1 to TRBJ2-1; D could derive from TRBD1 or TRBD2 (5 bases each). This CDR3 is built from 14 residues. The V end was cut by 3 bases, the J end by 9 bases, with 15 bases between. The germline gives CDR1 MNHNS, CDR2 SASEGT. Here the CDR3 reads CASSEGDQYAEQFF. The CDR3 coding sequence is TGTGCCAGCAGTGAGGGGGACCAGTATGCTGAGCAGTTCTTC.

This clonotype was seen a few times. V gene TRBV11-3 combines with J gene TRBJ2-3; unclear D gene. The CDR3 is 14 amino acids. The germline V and J ends were trimmed by 4 bases and 5 bases, with 13 bases remaining between them. Germline loops: CDR1 SGHNT, CDR2 YENEEA. The DNA for the CDR3 is TGTGCCAGCAGCTCATCCATCCGGCGAGATACGCAGTATTTT. This codes for CASSSSIRRDTQYF.

The chain joins TRBV19 to TRBJ2-1; maybe TRBD2 (5 bases). Trimming removed 7 bases at V and 6 bases at J, with 16 bases between. Germline CDR1 is LNHDA and CDR2 is SQIVND (reference sequence). The CDR3 covers 14 residues. The CDR3 reads CASNKVATTNEQFF. In DNA, the CDR3 is TGTGCCAGTAACAAGGTGGCGACTACCAATGAGCAGTTCTTC.

Points on this clonotype: Given a much more abundant clone one base away, this may be a read error. This chain uses TRBV7-8 with TRBJ1-1; possible D gene TRBD1, 5 bases. Germline loops: CDR1 SGHVS, CDR2 FQNEAQ. This CDR3 spans 15 amino acids. Trimming removed 2 bases at V and 5 bases at J, with 15 bases between. As DNA, the CDR3 is TGTGCCAGCAGCTTACGCCAAGGGGTTCCTACTGAAGCTTTCTTT. Amino acids: CASSLRQGVPTEAFF.

This clonotype was observed at least ten times. CDR3 nucleotides: TGTGCCAGCAGCTCCCCCCCTGACAAGTACTACAATGAGCAGTTCTTC. It encodes CASSSPPDKYYNEQFF. V usage is TRBV7-2 and J usage is TRBJ2-1, with D unresolved. The CDR3 spans 16 residues. The germline CDR1 and CDR2 sequences are SGHTA and FQGNSA. V was trimmed by 4 bases and J by 3 bases, leaving 16 bases between them.

This clonotype showed up many times. The chain uses TRBV7-2 and TRBJ2-5; the D is unclear. This CDR3 region has 14 residues. Deletions cut 1 base from V and 5 bases from J, with 11 bases between. Germline lookup yields CDR1 SGHTA and CDR2 FQGNSA. The CDR3 DNA reads as TGTGCCAGCAGCTTAGTTTTCCAGGCTGAGACCCAGTACTTC. Protein sequence: CASSLVFQAETQYF.

This clonotype was observed many times. J is TRBJ2-7 and V is TRBV7-2; 9 nucleotides line up with TRBD2. The J segment lost 5 bases and the V segment lost 5 bases, leaving 13 bases of the junction unmatched. The germline V gene has CDR1 SGHTA and CDR2 FQGNSA. The CDR3 sequence is 16 residues long. In nucleotides, the CDR3 is TGTGCCAGCAGCAAAGAAGCGGGAGGTCTCCGACACGAGCAGTACTTC. Translating it yields CASSKEAGGLRHEQYF.

This clonotype was counted only a few times. The chain employs TRBV10-3 and TRBJ1-6; 8 bases line up with TRBD1. The trim removed 10 bases at V and 10 bases at J, leaving 12 bases unmatched. This CDR3 contains 14 residues. Germline CDR1 is ENHRY and CDR2 is SYGVKD. CDR3 DNA sequence: TGTGCCACCCAAATAAACAGGGGGGACTCACCCCTCCACTTT. The encoded protein is CATQINRGDSPLHF.

The chain carries TRBV12-3 or TRBV12-4 and TRBJ1-5, with 11 bases matching TRBD1. The CDR3 loop spans 16 amino acids. Losses at the gene ends were 4 bases for V and 6 bases for J; bases not matched to a gene: 8. The chain's CDR3 is CASSSSGQGGIQPQHF. For the CDR3, the DNA is TGTGCCAGCAGTTCCTCGGGACAGGGGGGAATTCAGCCCCAGCATTTT.

The V and J genes are TRBV28 and TRBJ1-2; D is perhaps TRBD1 (5 bases). The CDR3 is 17 amino acids. Germline CDR1 is MDHEN and CDR2 is SYDVKM. V lost 4 bases and J 7 bases, leaving 25 bases between the germline ends. CDR3 amino acids: CASSSGVSGLLLGGYTF. The DNA of the CDR3 is TGTGCCAGCAGTTCCGGGGTTTCGGGGCTCTTATTAGGTGGCTACACCTTC.

The V and J genes are TRBV5-4 and TRBJ1-2; the match to TRBD1 covers 11 bases. The V segment lost 3 bases and the J segment 5 bases; nucleotides outside the gene matches: 3. Germline V gene sequence: CDR1 SGHNT, CDR2 YYREEE (reference sequence). The CDR3 extends over 14 amino acids. The CDR3 DNA reads as TGTGCCAGCAGCTGGGGACAGGGGGAGTATGGCTACACCTTC. It yields the protein CASSWGQGEYGYTF.